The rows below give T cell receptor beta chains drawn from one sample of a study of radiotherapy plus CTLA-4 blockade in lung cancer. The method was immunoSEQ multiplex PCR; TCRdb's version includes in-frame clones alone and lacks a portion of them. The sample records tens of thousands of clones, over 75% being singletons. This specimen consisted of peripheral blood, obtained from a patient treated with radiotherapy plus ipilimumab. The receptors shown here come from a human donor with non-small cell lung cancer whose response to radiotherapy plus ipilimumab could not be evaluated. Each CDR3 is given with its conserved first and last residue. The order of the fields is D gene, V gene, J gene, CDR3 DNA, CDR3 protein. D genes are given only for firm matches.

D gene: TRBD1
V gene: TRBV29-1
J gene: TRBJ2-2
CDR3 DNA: TGCAGCGTTTTCAGGGGGCTTACCGGGGAGCTGTTTTTT
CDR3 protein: CSVFRGLTGELFF

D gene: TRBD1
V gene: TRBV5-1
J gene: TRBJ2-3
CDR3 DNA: TGCGCCAGCAGCTCCGGGACAGGGAATGCCAACCCGCAGTATTTT
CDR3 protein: CASSSGTGNANPQYF

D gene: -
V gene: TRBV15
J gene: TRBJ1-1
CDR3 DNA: TGTGCCACCAGCCGTCGCAGGGAGGCTGAAGCTTTCTTT
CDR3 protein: CATSRRREAEAFF

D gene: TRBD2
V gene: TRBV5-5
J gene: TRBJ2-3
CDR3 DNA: TGTGCCAGCAGCCCGGGAGTAGCGGGCTTCCAGGCGCAGTATTTT
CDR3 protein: CASSPGVAGFQAQYF

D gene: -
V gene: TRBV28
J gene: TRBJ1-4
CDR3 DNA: TGTGCCAGCAGCCCGGGTAGTTCCCTTACTAAACTGTTTTTT
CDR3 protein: CASSPGSSLTKLFF

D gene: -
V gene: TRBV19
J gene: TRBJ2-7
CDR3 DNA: TGTGCCAGTAGTATAAGCAGGTCCTACGAGCAGTACTTC
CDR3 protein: CASSISRSYEQYF

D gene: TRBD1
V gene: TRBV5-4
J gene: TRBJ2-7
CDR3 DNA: TGTGCCAGCAGCTTCCCCGGGACAGATTCCTACGAGCAGTACTTC
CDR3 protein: CASSFPGTDSYEQYF

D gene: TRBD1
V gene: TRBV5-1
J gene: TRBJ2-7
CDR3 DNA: TGCGCCAGCGGGACAGGGGGTCAATACGAGCAGTACTTC
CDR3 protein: CASGTGGQYEQYF

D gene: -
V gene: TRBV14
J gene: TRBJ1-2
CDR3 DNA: TGTGCCAGCAGCCGCGGGCGGTATGGCTACACCTTC
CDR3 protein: CASSRGRYGYTF

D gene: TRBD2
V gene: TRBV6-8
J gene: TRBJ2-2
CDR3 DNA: TGTGCCAGGCACTTCGTGGGGGGGGGCACCGGGGAGCTGTTTTTT
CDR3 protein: CARHFVGGGTGELFF

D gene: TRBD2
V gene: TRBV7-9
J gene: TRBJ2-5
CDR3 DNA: TGTGCCAGCAGCTTAAAGGCTAGCGGGGAAGAGACCCAGTACTTC
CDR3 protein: CASSLKASGEETQYF

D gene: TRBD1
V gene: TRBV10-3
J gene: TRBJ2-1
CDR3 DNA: TGTGCCATCAGTGAGTCAACAGGGGGCTCCTACAATGAGCAGTTCTTC
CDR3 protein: CAISESTGGSYNEQFF

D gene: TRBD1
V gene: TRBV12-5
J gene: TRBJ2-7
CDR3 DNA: TGTGCTAGTGGTTTAAGGGGACAGGGTGCCTACGAGCAGTACTTC
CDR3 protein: CASGLRGQGAYEQYF

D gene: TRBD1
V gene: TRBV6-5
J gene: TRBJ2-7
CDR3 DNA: TGTGCCAGCAGTTACGGCCCTGACAGGGGAGGCTACGAGCAGTACTTC
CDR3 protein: CASSYGPDRGGYEQYF

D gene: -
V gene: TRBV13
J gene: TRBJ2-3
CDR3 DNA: TGTGCCAGCACCCTAGGACCGTGGCAGGATACGCAGTATTTT
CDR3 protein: CASTLGPWQDTQYF

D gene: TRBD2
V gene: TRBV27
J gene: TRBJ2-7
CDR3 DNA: TGTGCCAGCAGTTTGTGGCGGGGGTACCACGAGCAGTACTTC
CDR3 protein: CASSLWRGYHEQYF

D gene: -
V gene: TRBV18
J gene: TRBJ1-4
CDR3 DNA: TGTGCCAGCTCACCCACCCCGAAGGAGAAACTGTTTTTT
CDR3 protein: CASSPTPKEKLFF

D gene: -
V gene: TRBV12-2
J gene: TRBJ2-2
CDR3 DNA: TGTGCAAGTCGCTCCATCGCGGGTACGGCCGGGGAGCTGTTTTTT
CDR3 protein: CASRSIAGTAGELFF

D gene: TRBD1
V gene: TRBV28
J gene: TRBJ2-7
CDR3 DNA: TGTGCCAGCAGCCCTATCGGGACAGCCTACGAGCAGTACTTC
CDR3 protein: CASSPIGTAYEQYF

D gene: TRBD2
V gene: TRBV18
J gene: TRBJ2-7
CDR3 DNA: TGTGCCAGCTCACCACAGGGACTAGCGGGGGCCTCGAGCTCCTACGAGCAGTACTTC
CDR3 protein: CASSPQGLAGASSSYEQYF